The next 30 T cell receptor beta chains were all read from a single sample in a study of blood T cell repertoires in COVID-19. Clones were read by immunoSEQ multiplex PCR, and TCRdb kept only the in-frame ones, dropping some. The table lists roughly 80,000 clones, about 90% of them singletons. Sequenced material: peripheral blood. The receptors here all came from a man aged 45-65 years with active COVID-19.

CDR3 residues: CAWTPSGTVVGYTF. The CDR3 DNA follows: TGTGCCTGGACCCCAAGTGGGACAGTTGTTGGCTACACCTTC. The rearrangement uses TRBV30 and TRBJ1-2; 7 bases are a match to TRBD1. The CDR3 extends over 14 amino acids. The germline V gene encodes CDR1 GTSNPN and CDR2 SVGIG (reference sequence). V shed 4 bases and J 7 bases; nucleotides not matched to a gene: 12.

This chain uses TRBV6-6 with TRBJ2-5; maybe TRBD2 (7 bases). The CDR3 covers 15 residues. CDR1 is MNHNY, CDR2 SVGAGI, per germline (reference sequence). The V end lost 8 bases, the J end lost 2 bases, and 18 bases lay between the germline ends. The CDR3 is CASGEGGGRQETQYF. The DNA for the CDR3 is TGTGCCAGCGGGGAGGGGGGAGGCCGTCAAGAGACCCAGTACTTC.

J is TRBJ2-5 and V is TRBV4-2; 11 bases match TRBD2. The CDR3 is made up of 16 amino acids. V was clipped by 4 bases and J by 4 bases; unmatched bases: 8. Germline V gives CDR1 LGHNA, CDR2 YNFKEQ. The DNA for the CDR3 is TGTGCCAGCAGCCCGGTACTAGCGGGAGTAAGAGAGACCCAGTACTTC. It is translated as CASSPVLAGVRETQYF.

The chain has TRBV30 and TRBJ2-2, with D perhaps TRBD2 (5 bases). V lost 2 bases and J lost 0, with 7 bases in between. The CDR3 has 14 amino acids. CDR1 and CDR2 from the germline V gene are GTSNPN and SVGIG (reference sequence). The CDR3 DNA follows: TGTGCCTGGAGTCTGCGGGCGAACACCGGGGAGCTGTTTTTT. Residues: CAWSLRANTGELFF.

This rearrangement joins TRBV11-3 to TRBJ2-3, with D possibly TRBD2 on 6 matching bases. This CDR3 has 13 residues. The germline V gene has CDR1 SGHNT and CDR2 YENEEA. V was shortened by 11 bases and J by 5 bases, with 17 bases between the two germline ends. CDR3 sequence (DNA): TGTGCCCCCCCTCGATGGCGGGGAGATACGCAGTATTTT. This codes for CAPPRWRGDTQYF.

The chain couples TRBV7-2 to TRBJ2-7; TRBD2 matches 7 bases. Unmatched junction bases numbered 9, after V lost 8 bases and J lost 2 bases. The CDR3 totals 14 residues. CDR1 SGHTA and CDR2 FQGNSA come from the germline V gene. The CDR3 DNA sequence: TGTGCCAGCTCAATAGCGGGCCCCACCTACGAGCAGTACTTC. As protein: CASSIAGPTYEQYF. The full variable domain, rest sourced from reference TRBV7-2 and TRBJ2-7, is GAGVSQSPSNKVTEKGKDVELRCDPISGHTALYWYRQSLGQGLEFLIYFQGNSAPDKSGLPSDRFSAERTGGSVSTLTIQRTQQEDSAVYLCASSIAGPTYEQYFGPGTRLTVT.

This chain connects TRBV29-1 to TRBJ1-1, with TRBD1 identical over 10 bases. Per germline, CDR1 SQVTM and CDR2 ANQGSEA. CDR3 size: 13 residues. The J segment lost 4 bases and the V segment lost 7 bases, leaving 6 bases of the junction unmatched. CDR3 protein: CSARDRGLTEAFF. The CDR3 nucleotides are TGCAGCGCCCGGGACAGGGGACTCACTGAAGCTTTCTTT.

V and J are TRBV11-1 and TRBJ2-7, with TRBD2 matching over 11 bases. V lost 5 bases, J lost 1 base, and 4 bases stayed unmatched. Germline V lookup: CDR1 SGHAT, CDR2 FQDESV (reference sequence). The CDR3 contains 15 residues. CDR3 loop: CASSVTSGRSYEQYF. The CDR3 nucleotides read TGTGCCAGCAGCGTTACTAGCGGGAGATCCTACGAGCAGTACTTC.

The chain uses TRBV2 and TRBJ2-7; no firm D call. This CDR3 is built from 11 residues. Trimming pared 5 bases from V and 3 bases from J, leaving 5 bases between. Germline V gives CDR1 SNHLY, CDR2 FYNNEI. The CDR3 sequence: CASSPYYEQYF. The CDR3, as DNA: TGTGCCAGCAGTCCCTACTACGAGCAGTACTTC.

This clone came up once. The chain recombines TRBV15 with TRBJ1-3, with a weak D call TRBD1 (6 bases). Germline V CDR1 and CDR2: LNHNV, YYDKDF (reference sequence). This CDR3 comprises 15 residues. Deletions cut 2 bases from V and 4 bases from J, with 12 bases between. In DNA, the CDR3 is TGTGCCACCAGCAGATCGATTGGACAGGGAAACACCATATATTTT. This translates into CATSRSIGQGNTIYF. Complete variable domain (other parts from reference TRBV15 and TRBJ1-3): DAMVIQNPRYQVTQFGKPVTLSCSQTLNHNVMYWYQQKSSQAPKLLFHYYDKDFNNEADTPDNFQSRRPNTSFCFLDIRSPGLGDTAMYLCATSRSIGQGNTIYFGEGSWLTVV.

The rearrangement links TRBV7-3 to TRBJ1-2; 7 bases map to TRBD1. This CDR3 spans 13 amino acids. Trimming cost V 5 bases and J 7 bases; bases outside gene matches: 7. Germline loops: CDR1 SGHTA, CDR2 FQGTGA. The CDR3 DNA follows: TGTGCCAGCAGCGGTATAGGACAGGTTGGCTACACCTTC. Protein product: CASSGIGQVGYTF.

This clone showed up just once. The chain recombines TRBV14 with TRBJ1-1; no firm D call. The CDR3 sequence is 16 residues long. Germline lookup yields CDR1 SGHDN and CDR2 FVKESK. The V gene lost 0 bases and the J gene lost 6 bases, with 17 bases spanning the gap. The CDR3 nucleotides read TGTGCCAGCAGCCAAGACACGTTCGTTGGAGGACCTGAAGCTTTCTTT. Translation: CASSQDTFVGGPEAFF.

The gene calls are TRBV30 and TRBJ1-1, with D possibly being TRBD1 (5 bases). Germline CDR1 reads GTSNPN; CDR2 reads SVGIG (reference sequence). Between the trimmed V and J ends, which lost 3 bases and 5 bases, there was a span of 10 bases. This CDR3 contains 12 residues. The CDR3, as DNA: TGTGCCTGGAGAGGTGGGGGGACTGAAGCTTTCTTT. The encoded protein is CAWRGGGTEAFF.

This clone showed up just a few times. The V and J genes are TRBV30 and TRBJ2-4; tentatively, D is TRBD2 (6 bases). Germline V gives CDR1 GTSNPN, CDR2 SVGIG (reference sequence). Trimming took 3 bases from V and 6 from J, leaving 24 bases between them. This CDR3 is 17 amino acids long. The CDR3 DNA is TGTGCCTGGAGCGGCCCTGGCGCCACGGGAGATACAAACATTCAGTACTTC. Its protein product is CAWSGPGATGDTNIQYF.

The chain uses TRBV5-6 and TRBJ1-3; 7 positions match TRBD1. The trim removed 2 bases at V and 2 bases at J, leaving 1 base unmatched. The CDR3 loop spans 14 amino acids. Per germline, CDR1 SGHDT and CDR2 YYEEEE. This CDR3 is CASSLGTAGNTIYF. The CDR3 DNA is TGTGCCAGCAGCTTAGGGACAGCTGGAAACACCATATATTTT.

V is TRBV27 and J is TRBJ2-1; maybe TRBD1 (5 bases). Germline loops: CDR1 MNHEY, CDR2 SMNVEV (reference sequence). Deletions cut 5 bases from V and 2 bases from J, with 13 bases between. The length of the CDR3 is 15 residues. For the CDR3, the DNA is TGTGCCAGCAGTCCCCTAGGGGTCCCCTACAATGAGCAGTTCTTC. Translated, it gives CASSPLGVPYNEQFF.

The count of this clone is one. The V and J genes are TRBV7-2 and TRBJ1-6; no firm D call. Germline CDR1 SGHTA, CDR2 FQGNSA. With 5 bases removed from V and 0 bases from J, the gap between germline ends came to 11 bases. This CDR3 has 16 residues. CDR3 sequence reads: CASSPQAPSYNSPLHF. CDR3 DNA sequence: TGTGCCAGCAGCCCGCAGGCGCCCTCCTATAATTCACCCCTCCACTTT.

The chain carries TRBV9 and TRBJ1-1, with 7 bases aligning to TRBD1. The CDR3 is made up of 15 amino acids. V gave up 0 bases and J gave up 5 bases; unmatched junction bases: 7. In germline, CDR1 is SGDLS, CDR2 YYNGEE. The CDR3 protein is CASSVASGGRTEAFF. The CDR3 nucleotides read TGTGCCAGCAGCGTAGCGTCAGGGGGGAGGACTGAAGCTTTCTTT.

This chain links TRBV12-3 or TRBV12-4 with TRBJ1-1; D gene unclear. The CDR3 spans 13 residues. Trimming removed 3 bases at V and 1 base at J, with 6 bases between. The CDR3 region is CASSFSRNTEAFF. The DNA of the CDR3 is TGTGCCAGCAGTTTTAGCAGGAACACTGAAGCTTTCTTT.

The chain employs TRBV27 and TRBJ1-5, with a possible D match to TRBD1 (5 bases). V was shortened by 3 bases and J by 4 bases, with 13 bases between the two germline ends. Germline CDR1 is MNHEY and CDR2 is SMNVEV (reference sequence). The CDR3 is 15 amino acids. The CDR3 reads CASSFGGLGNQPQHF. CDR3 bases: TGTGCCAGCAGTTTCGGGGGACTGGGAAATCAGCCCCAGCATTTT.

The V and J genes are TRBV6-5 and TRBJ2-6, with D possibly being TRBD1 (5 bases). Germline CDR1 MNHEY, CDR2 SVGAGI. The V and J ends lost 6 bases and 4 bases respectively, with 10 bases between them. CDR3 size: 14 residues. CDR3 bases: TGTGCCAGCAGCCAATCAGGGGGGGCCAACGTCCTGACTTTC. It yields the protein CASSQSGGANVLTF.

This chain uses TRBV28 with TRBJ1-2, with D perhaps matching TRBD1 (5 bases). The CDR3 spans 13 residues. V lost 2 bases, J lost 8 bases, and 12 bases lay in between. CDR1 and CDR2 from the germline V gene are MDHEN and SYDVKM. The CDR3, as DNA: TGTGCCAGCAGTTTAAGGGGCAGGAGAGGCTACACCTTC. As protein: CASSLRGRRGYTF.

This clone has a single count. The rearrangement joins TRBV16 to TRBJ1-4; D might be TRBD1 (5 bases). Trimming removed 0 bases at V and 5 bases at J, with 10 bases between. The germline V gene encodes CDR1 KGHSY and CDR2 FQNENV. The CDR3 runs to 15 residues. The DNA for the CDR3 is TGTGCCAGCAGCCAATCGGGGGACTTCAATGAAAAACTGTTTTTT. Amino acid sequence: CASSQSGDFNEKLFF.

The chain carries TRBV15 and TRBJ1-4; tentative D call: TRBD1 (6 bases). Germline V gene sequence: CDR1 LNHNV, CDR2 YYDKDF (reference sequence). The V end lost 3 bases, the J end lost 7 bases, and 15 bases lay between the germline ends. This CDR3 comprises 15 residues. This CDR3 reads CATSSQGQRGEKLFF. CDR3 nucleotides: TGTGCCACCAGCAGCCAGGGACAAAGGGGTGAAAAACTGTTTTTT.

The chain's CDR3 is CASSRSYNEQFF. CDR3 bases: TGTGCCAGCTCAAGGAGCTACAATGAGCAGTTCTTC. The chain carries TRBV6-5 and TRBJ2-1; D gene ambiguous. CDR1 is MNHEY and CDR2 is SVGAGI in the germline V gene. The CDR3 extends over 12 amino acids. The V end was cut by 8 bases, the J end by 3 bases, with 8 bases between.

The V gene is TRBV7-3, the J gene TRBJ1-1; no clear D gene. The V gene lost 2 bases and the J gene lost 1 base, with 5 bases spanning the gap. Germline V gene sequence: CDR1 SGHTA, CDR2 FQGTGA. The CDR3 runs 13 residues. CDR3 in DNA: TGTGCCAGCAGCTTAGGCAGGAACACTGAAGCTTTCTTT. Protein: CASSLGRNTEAFF.

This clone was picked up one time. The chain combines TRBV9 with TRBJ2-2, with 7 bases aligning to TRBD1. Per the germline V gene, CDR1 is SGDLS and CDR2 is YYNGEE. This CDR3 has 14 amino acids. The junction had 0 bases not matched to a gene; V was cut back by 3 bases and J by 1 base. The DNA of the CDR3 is TGTGCCAGCAGCGACAGGGGGAACACCGGGGAGCTGTTTTTT. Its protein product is CASSDRGNTGELFF.

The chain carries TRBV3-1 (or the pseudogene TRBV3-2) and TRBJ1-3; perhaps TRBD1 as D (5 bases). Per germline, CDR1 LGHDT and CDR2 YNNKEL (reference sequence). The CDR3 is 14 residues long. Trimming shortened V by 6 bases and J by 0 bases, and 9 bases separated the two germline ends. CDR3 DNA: TGTGCCAGCAGTCGACAGTACTCTGGAAACACCATATATTTT. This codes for CASSRQYSGNTIYF.

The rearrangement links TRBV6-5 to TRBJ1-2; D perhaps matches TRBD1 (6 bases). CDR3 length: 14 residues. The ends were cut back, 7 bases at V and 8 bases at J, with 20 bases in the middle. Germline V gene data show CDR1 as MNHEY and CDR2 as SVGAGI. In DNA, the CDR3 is TGTGCCAGCACACCGGACAGTACTCCTGGGGGCTACACCTTC. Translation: CASTPDSTPGGYTF.

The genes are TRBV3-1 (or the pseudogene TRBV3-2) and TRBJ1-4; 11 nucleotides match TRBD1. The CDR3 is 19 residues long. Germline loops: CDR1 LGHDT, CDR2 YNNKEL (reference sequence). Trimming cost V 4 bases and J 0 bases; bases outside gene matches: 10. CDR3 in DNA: TGTGCCAGCAGCCCCTGGACAGGGGGCGGTGGGGCAACTAATGAAAAACTGTTTTTT. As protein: CASSPWTGGGGATNEKLFF.